This TCR beta chain was identified in a study of T cell repertoires in cytomegalovirus infection. Study-level background: Public TCR beta signatures marked donors with CMV infection and the matching HLA. General study results and limits: CMV-specific TCR beta clonotypes restricted by HLA-C dominated the ex vivo response. Summed public TCR beta family frequency identified CMV carriers bearing the relevant HLA.

TCRdb fed the reads into MiXCR, producing one record per CDR3 protein. The sample yields approximately 750,000 distinct CDR3 sequences, less than 40% seen once. Trimming pared 3 bases from V and 2 bases from J, leaving 12 bases between. The CDR3 has 15 amino acids. This clonotype occurred once. Its antigen is still unknown. The clonotype comes from a human donor in good health (CMV status not recorded). Some clones in this sample may be carry-over from other donors' samples. The sample was PBMCs. This chain links TRBV12-3 or TRBV12-4 with TRBJ2-3; D may be TRBD2 (5 bases). CDR3 sequence: CASSFGLAATDTQYF. DNA of the CDR3: TGTGCCAGCAGTTTTGGCCTAGCTGCCACAGATACGCAGTATTTT.